Sequencing of this T cell receptor beta chain was carried out in a study of CD8 T cells in ankylosing spondylitis. Study-wide findings and caveats: Within peripheral blood, clones linked to disease were CD8+ and relatively rare. Significantly higher representation of disease-linked clones was reported for matched ankylosing spondylitis synovial fluid. Earlier studies detected some motif variants in reactive arthritis synovial fluid and blood.

Making use of molecular barcodes, quantitative 5'-RACE generated TCR beta libraries. TCRdb used MiXCR to reprocess the 5' RACE reads, holding one entry per CDR3 protein. The table shows around 100,000 distinct CDR3 sequences, with under 30% occurring only once. This clonotype is a singleton in its sample. Its antigen is undetermined. This TCR came from a male donor with ankylosing spondylitis. The sequenced material came from synovial fluid, either unsorted or a sorted T cell fraction (not recorded which).

DNA of the CDR3: TGTGCCAGTAGCGGAGGACTAAGCTCCTACAATGAGCAGTTCTTC. Translated, it gives CASSGGLSSYNEQFF. The rearrangement joins TRBV2 to TRBJ2-1; a weak D match, TRBD2 (6 bases). Germline V gene sequence: CDR1 SNHLY, CDR2 FYNNEI. The V gene lost 9 bases and the J gene lost 0 bases, with 15 bases spanning the gap. The CDR3 contains 15 residues.